The rows below give T cell receptor beta chains drawn from one sample of a study of blood T cell repertoires in COVID-19. Sequencing was performed with immunoSEQ multiplex PCR; in TCRdb, only in-frame clones are kept and a portion is missing. The sample contains roughly 390,000 clones, 85% of which appear only once. Input material: peripheral blood. The receptors originated from a woman aged 18-29 years with acute or convalescent COVID-19. CDR3s include the opening cysteine and the closing phenylalanine or tryptophan. Each record gives: V gene, D gene, CDR3 protein. The D gene is left open where the match is weak.

TRBV29-1	TRBD1	CSVVTGGVVYEQYF
TRBV15	.	CATSRDDRFADTEAFF
TRBV7-2	.	CASSSGLNYGYTF
TRBV6-5	TRBD1	CASSYSRQGSLSPLHF
TRBV5-1	.	CASSLGEAETQYF
TRBV9	.	CASSFNPGQETQYF
TRBV12-3/TRBV12-4	.	CASSPSGNTIYF
TRBV20-1	.	CSAIDFVLGGYGYTF
TRBV5-1	.	CASSATGRASLTGELFF
TRBV25-1	TRBD1	CASSERQGLSYTF
TRBV5-5	.	CASSPPGFNYGYTF
TRBV18	TRBD1	CASSPPRGTEREQYF
TRBV30	.	CAWGGGQGNTGELFF
TRBV2	.	CASSTSSGIGPSNYGYTF
TRBV6-4	TRBD2	CASSGTSGSYNEQFF
TRBV5-1	TRBD1	CASSGDRGRGGNQPQHF
TRBV19	TRBD1	CASNGQGKGSPLHF
TRBV7-6	.	CASSPGSRRDQPQHF
TRBV4-1	.	CASSQEGRENEKLFF
TRBV30	TRBD1	CASQDRAGEKLFF
TRBV4-1	.	CASSQDPKGGGQNTEAFF
TRBV10-2	TRBD2	CASSASGERETQYF
TRBV10-3	TRBD1	CAIRDPGTGITEAFF
TRBV5-1	TRBD1	CASSLGTARDPQYF
TRBV5-6	TRBD2	CASSLRLAMYNEQFF
TRBV7-6	.	CASSLRHGGVSMNTEAFF
TRBV18	TRBD2	CASSPKLAPAYEQYF
TRBV7-9	.	CASSRATYEQYF
TRBV19	.	CASSIIPGNQPQHF
TRBV19	.	CASSLARTAFYGYTF
TRBV11-2	.	CASSLGNQNTEAFF
TRBV11-2	TRBD1	CASSSNRGRGTEAFF
TRBV11-3	.	CASSPYGFFSNQPQHF
TRBV6-5	.	CASSRDVVNTGELFF
TRBV6-5	.	CASSYRGSRDSPLHF
TRBV19	.	CASRVRLQESTEAFF
TRBV18	TRBD1	CASSSDRDRVIEQFF
TRBV2	.	CASSLMNTEAFF
TRBV6-5	.	CASSYGEGGRGYTF